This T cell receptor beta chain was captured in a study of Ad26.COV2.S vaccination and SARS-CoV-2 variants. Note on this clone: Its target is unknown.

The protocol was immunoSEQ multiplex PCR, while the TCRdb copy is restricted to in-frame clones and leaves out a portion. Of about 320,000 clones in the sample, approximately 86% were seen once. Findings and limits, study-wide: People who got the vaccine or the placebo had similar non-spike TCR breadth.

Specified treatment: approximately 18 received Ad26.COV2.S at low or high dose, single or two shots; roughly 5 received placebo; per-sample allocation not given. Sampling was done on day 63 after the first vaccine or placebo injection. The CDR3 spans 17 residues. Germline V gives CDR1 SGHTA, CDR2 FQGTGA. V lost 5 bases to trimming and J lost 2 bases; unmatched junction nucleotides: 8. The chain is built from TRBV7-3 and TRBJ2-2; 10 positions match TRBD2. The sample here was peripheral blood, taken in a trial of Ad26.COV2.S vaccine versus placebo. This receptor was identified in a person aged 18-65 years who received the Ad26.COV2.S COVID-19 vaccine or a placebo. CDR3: CASSPRRTSGNTGELFF. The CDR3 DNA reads TGTGCCAGCAGCCCCCGTAGGACTAGCGGTAACACCGGGGAGCTGTTTTTT. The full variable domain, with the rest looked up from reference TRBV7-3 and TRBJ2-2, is GAGVSQTPSNKVTEKGKYVELRCDPISGHTALYWYRQSLGQGPEFLIYFQGTGAADDSGLPNDRFFAVRPEGSVSTLKIQRTERGDSAVYLCASSPRRTSGNTGELFFGEGSRLTVL.